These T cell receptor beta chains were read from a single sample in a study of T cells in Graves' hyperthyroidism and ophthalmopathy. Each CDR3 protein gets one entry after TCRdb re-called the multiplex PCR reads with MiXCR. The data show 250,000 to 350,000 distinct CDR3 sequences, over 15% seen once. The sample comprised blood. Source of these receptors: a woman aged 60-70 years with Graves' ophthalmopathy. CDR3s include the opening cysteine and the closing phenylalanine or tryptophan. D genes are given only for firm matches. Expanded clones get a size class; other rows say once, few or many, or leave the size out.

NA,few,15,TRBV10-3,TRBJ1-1,CAISDSGTSNTEAFF,TGTGCCATCAGTGATTCCGGGACATCGAACACTGAAGCTTTCTTT
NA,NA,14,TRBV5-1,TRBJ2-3,CASGGGTSTDTQYF,TGCGCCAGCGGCGGAGGTACTAGCACAGATACGCAGTATTTT
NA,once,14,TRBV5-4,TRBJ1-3,CASSPTATGNTIYF,TGTGCCAGCTCCCCTACAGCGACAGGAAACACCATATATTTT
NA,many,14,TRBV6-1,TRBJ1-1,CASSDPDGFTEAFF,TGTGCCAGCAGTGACCCTGACGGTTTCACTGAAGCTTTCTTT
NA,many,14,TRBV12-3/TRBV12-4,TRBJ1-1,CASSFPGSQPEAFF,TGTGCCAGCAGTTTTCCCGGTAGCCAGCCTGAAGCTTTCTTT
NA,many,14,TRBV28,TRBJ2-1,CASKVGDSYNEQFF,TGTGCCAGCAAAGTTGGGGACTCCTACAATGAGCAGTTCTTC
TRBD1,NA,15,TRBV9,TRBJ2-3,CASSVEGTGADTQYF,TGTGCCAGCAGCGTAGAGGGCACAGGGGCAGATACGCAGTATTTT
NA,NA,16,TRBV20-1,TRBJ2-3,CSARDPKDSATDTQYF,TGCAGTGCTAGAGACCCAAAGGACAGTGCCACAGATACGCAGTATTTT
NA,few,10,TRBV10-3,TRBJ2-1,CATGTTEQFF,TGTGCCACCGGGACAACAGAACAGTTCTTC
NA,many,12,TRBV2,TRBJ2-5,CASSDRGETQYF,TGTGCCAGCAGTGACAGGGGCGAGACCCAGTACTTC
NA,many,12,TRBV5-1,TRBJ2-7,CASSFEVGKQYF,TGCGCCAGCAGCTTTGAGGTTGGGAAGCAGTACTTC
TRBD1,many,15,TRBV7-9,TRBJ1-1,CASSSLGTGGEKAFF,TGTGCCAGCAGCTCCTTAGGGACAGGGGGCGAAAAAGCTTTCTTT
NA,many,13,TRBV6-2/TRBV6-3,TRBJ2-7,CASSVLLSGEQYF,TGTGCCAGCAGTGTCCTGTTATCCGGCGAGCAGTACTTC
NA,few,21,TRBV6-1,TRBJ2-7,CASSISPFLLLQETNLSEQYF,TGTGCCAGCAGTATATCCCCATTCTTACTACTCCAAGAGACTAATTTGAGCGAGCAGTACTTC
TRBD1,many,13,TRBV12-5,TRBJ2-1,CASGIDRANEQFF,TGTGCTAGTGGTATCGACAGGGCTAATGAGCAGTTCTTC